This is a list of T cell receptor beta chains from one sample in a study of CD8 T cells in ankylosing spondylitis. TCRdb re-called the 5' RACE reads with MiXCR, one entry per CDR3 protein. The sample has 150,000 or so distinct CDR3 sequences, about 9.9% seen once. Sequences were obtained from blood, either unsorted or a sorted T cell fraction (not recorded which). The receptor source for this set is a male donor with ankylosing spondylitis or in good health (not recorded which). Each CDR3 is given with its conserved first and last residue. Each record gives: J gene, clone size, V gene, D gene, CDR3 protein, CDR3 DNA. D genes are given only for firm matches. The listing skips clone size in some rows; elsewhere it reads once, few, many or a size class.

J: TRBJ2-3; size: many; V: TRBV3-1; D: TRBD2; CDR3: CASSQDWSGSGTDTQYF; DNA: TGTGCCAGCAGCCAAGATTGGAGCGGGAGCGGAACAGATACGCAGTATTTT
J: TRBJ2-2; size: NA; V: TRBV7-6; D: TRBD2; CDR3: CASSLGNSGSTGELFF; DNA: TGTGCCAGCAGCTTAGGGAATAGCGGGAGTACCGGGGAGCTGTTTTTT
J: TRBJ2-1; size: many; V: TRBV4-2; D: NA; CDR3: CASSQTTDTNEQFF; DNA: TGTGCCAGCAGCCAAACCACGGATACAAATGAGCAGTTCTTC
J: TRBJ2-5; size: many; V: TRBV11-2; D: TRBD1; CDR3: CASSLRSWTGLETQYF; DNA: TGTGCCAGCAGCTTACGATCCTGGACAGGGCTAGAGACCCAGTACTTC
J: TRBJ2-3; size: NA; V: TRBV24-1; D: TRBD2; CDR3: CATSESLAGEQYF; DNA: TGTGCCACCAGTGAATCTCTAGCGGGAGAGCAGTATTTT
J: TRBJ2-7; size: many; V: TRBV24-1; D: NA; CDR3: CATSDAQDGGTYEQYF; DNA: TGTGCCACCAGTGATGCACAGGACGGAGGCACCTACGAGCAGTACTTC
J: TRBJ2-3; size: many; V: TRBV12-3/TRBV12-4; D: TRBD2; CDR3: CASSLRTSDTDTQYF; DNA: TGTGCCAGCAGTTTACGAACTAGCGACACAGATACGCAGTATTTT
J: TRBJ1-2; size: NA; V: TRBV5-5; D: NA; CDR3: CASSPPFGQGLNYGYTF; DNA: TGTGCCAGCAGCCCCCCTTTTGGGCAGGGGTTAAACTATGGCTACACCTTC
J: TRBJ2-3; size: NA; V: TRBV6-1; D: NA; CDR3: CASSLDSPSTDRQYF; DNA: TGTGCCAGCAGCTTGGACAGCCCTAGCACAGATAGGCAGTATTTT
J: TRBJ2-3; size: NA; V: TRBV7-8; D: NA; CDR3: CASRPRLPDTQYF; DNA: TGTGCCAGCAGACCCAGGCTCCCAGATACGCAGTATTTT